Listed below are T cell receptor beta chains from one sample, sequenced in a study of T-cell memory formation after mild COVID-19. TCRdb analysed the 5' RACE reads with MiXCR anew, one entry per CDR3 protein. The sample includes around 55,000 distinct CDR3 sequences, roughly 9.5% of them seen just once. Sequencing was carried out using PBMCs or a T cell subset sorted from them (not recorded which). These receptors were taken from a man between 18 and 35 years old who had mild COVID-19 (a few samples of this study predate the infection). Cell type and time point are not known. CDR3s include the opening cysteine and the closing phenylalanine or tryptophan. A D gene is named only where the DNA matches it firmly. Clone size is not always given. Where it is, it says once, few, many or a class for expanded clones.

d_call	clone_size	v_call	cdr3_length	j_call	cdr3_aa	cdr3_nt
TRBD2	many	TRBV11-2	16	TRBJ2-3	CASSFLTSGITDTQYF	TGTGCCAGCAGCTTTCTGACTAGCGGGATCACAGATACGCAGTATTTT
.	many	TRBV5-1	16	TRBJ2-1	CASSLDGSSSYNEQFF	TGCGCCAGCAGCTTGGATGGCTCCAGCTCCTACAATGAGCAGTTCTTC
.	.	TRBV24-1	14	TRBJ2-2	CATKGTAWTGELFF	TGTGCCACCAAAGGCACTGCCTGGACCGGGGAGCTGTTTTTT
.	many	TRBV7-3	14	TRBJ1-1	CASSLYPGITEAFF	TGTGCCAGCAGCTTATACCCTGGGATCACTGAAGCTTTCTTT
.	many	TRBV12-3/TRBV12-4	12	TRBJ2-2	CASRAETGELFF	TGTGCCAGCAGGGCTGAAACCGGGGAGCTGTTTTTT
TRBD1	.	TRBV20-1	13	TRBJ1-5	CSAGQGEYQPQHF	TGCAGTGCTGGACAGGGAGAGTATCAGCCCCAGCATTTT
.	many	TRBV5-1	15	TRBJ1-2	CASSLSGSKNYGYTF	TGCGCCAGCAGCTTGTCGGGCAGTAAAAACTATGGCTACACCTTC
TRBD1	.	TRBV20-1	17	TRBJ1-5	CSAPKGGQGRYNQPQHF	TGCAGTGCTCCGAAGGGGGGACAGGGGCGTTACAATCAGCCCCAGCATTTT
.	.	TRBV3-1	15	TRBJ1-4	CASSQGGQGVRKLFF	TGTGCCAGCAGCCAAGGAGGCCAAGGAGTGCGGAAACTGTTTTTT
TRBD1	few	TRBV6-6	13	TRBJ1-1	CATRQGVNTEAFF	TGTGCCACCCGACAGGGGGTGAACACTGAAGCTTTCTTT
.	few	TRBV12-3/TRBV12-4	14	TRBJ1-2	CASSLVGLDYGYTF	TGTGCCAGCAGTTTAGTGGGGCTTGACTATGGCTACACCTTC
.	.	TRBV10-3	12	TRBJ2-1	CAISEFGNEQFF	TGTGCCATCAGTGAGTTCGGTAATGAGCAGTTCTTC
.	.	TRBV15	17	TRBJ1-2	CATSRGGLTGPNYGYTF	TGTGCCACCAGCAGAGGGGGGCTGACAGGACCTAACTATGGCTACACCTTC
.	few	TRBV28	17	TRBJ2-5	CASSTPRPVSGEETQYF	TGTGCCAGCAGTACCCCCCGCCCGGTCAGTGGGGAAGAGACCCAGTACTTC
TRBD1	few	TRBV27	13	TRBJ2-3	CASRGTGADTQYF	TGTGCCAGCAGGGGGACAGGGGCAGATACGCAGTATTTT
.	.	TRBV5-1	14	TRBJ1-4	CASSSQGTNEKLFF	TGCGCCAGCAGCTCTCAGGGAACTAATGAAAAACTGTTTTTT
TRBD2	.	TRBV15	16	TRBJ2-2	CATSRGLATNTGDLFF	TGTGCCACCAGCAGGGGACTAGCGACGAACACCGGGGATCTGTTTTTT
.	few	TRBV27	15	TRBJ2-3	CASSLRTPDTDTQYF	TGTGCCAGCAGTTTAAGGACTCCTGACACAGATACGCAGTATTTT
.	few	TRBV28	14	TRBJ1-5	CASSLTGFNQPQHF	TGTGCCAGCAGTTTGACAGGTTTCAATCAGCCCCAGCATTTT
TRBD1	.	TRBV7-3	16	TRBJ2-2	CASSHRQGPDTGELFF	TGTGCCAGCAGTCACCGACAGGGACCAGACACCGGGGAGCTGTTTTTT
.	many	TRBV7-9	15	TRBJ2-1	CASSQGPSTYNEQFF	TGTGCCAGCAGCCAAGGGCCATCGACATACAATGAGCAGTTCTTC
.	.	TRBV7-2	13	TRBJ1-2	CASSLGGGYGYTF	TGTGCCAGCAGCTTAGGTGGCGGCTATGGCTACACCTTC
.	.	TRBV10-3	14	TRBJ1-1	CAIGAREPGTEAFF	TGTGCCATCGGAGCACGGGAACCGGGAACTGAAGCTTTCTTT
.	.	TRBV7-6	15	TRBJ2-5	CASSLDGPPTGTQYF	TGTGCCAGCAGCTTAGACGGCCCACCGACCGGGACCCAGTACTTC
TRBD1	few	TRBV6-5	14	TRBJ1-4	CASSYGRGSEKLFF	TGTGCCAGCAGTTATGGCAGGGGGAGTGAAAAACTGTTTTTT
.	.	TRBV7-9	14	TRBJ1-2	CASSPRETNYGYTF	TGTGCCAGCAGCCCCCGGGAGACTAACTATGGCTACACCTTC
.	many	TRBV7-9	11	TRBJ2-1	CASSLDNEQFF	TGTGCCAGCAGCTTGGACAATGAGCAGTTCTTC
.	few	TRBV5-6	15	TRBJ2-2	CASSYAQMGHGELFF	TGTGCCAGCAGCTATGCGCAGATGGGACACGGGGAGCTGTTTTTT
.	many	TRBV6-6	14	TRBJ2-7	CASRAPDFSYEQYF	TGTGCCAGCAGGGCCCCCGATTTCTCCTACGAGCAGTACTTC
TRBD2	many	TRBV18	15	TRBJ2-1	CASSPQRGGYNEQFF	TGTGCCAGCTCACCTCAGCGGGGGGGTTACAATGAGCAGTTCTTC
TRBD2	few	TRBV11-2	18	TRBJ2-3	CASSLGPWASGGTDTQYF	TGTGCCAGCAGCTTAGGGCCATGGGCTAGCGGAGGCACAGATACGCAGTATTTT
TRBD2	many	TRBV4-3	15	TRBJ2-5	CASSQGGREQETQYF	TGCGCCAGCAGCCAAGGGGGGAGGGAGCAAGAGACCCAGTACTTC
.	.	TRBV6-1	14	TRBJ2-7	CASSEAPGSYEQYF	TGTGCCAGCAGTGAAGCCCCGGGCTCCTACGAGCAGTACTTC
.	.	TRBV7-8	14	TRBJ1-2	CASSLGRRNYGYTF	TGTGCCAGCAGCTTAGGTCGTAGGAACTATGGCTACACCTTC
.	many	TRBV24-1	16	TRBJ2-2	CATSDLGPGNTGELFF	TGTGCCACCAGTGATCTAGGCCCCGGGAACACCGGGGAGCTGTTTTTT
.	.	TRBV7-2	11	TRBJ1-2	CASRSNLGYTF	TGTGCCAGCAGGTCCAATCTCGGCTACACCTTC
.	.	TRBV5-1	17	TRBJ1-1	CASSLAGGMRMYTEAFF	TGCGCCAGCAGCTTGGCCGGGGGGATGAGAATGTACACTGAAGCTTTCTTT
.	.	TRBV5-1	14	TRBJ1-1	CASSPPGLNTEAFF	TGCGCCAGCAGCCCACCGGGCCTAAACACTGAAGCTTTCTTT
TRBD1	once	TRBV20-1	13	TRBJ1-6	CSATGQGGSPLHF	TGCAGTGCCACTGGACAGGGAGGTTCACCCCTCCACTTT
.	few	TRBV4-1	18	TRBJ2-1	CASSQEGLIGGFRNEQFF	TGCGCCAGCAGCCAAGAAGGACTGATTGGGGGATTTCGGAATGAGCAGTTCTTC
TRBD2	.	TRBV20-1	15	TRBJ2-5	CSARLRGGRRETQYF	TGCAGTGCTAGGTTGCGGGGGGGGCGCAGGGAGACCCAGTACTTC
.	many	TRBV29-1	11	TRBJ1-5	CSEYGGEPQHF	TGCAGCGAATATGGCGGCGAGCCCCAGCATTTT
.	.	TRBV11-2	11	TRBJ2-2	CASSGGGELFF	TGTGCCAGCAGCGGGGGCGGGGAGCTGTTTTTT
TRBD2	.	TRBV7-2	15	TRBJ2-3	CASSFLADSTDTQYF	TGTGCCAGCAGCTTCCTAGCGGACAGCACAGATACGCAGTATTTT
TRBD2	few	TRBV6-2/TRBV6-3	15	TRBJ2-1	CASSRLAGGRNEQFF	TGTGCCAGCAGTCGACTAGCGGGGGGTAGGAATGAGCAGTTCTTC
TRBD1	few	TRBV12-3/TRBV12-4	12	TRBJ1-2	CASRVGTGPYTF	TGTGCCAGCAGAGTGGGGACAGGGCCCTACACCTTC
.	many	TRBV5-4	12	TRBJ2-5	CASSFPTGTQYF	TGTGCCAGCAGCTTCCCCACTGGAACCCAGTACTTC
.	few	TRBV5-1	14	TRBJ1-2	CASSSTEGGGGYTF	TGCGCCAGCAGCTCGACCGAGGGGGGGGGCGGCTACACCTTC
.	few	TRBV6-9	14	TRBJ1-5	CASPVGGVEQPQHF	TGTGCCAGCCCTGTGGGGGGAGTGGAGCAGCCCCAGCATTTT
.	.	TRBV7-9	21	TRBJ2-3	CASSLRPGPRNSPRVRDTQYF	TGTGCCAGCAGCTTAAGGCCGGGGCCGAGGAATAGCCCGAGAGTAAGAGATACGCAGTATTTT
TRBD2	.	TRBV5-1	17	TRBJ2-2	CASSATSGGLGTGELFF	TGCGCCAGCAGCGCCACTAGCGGGGGCTTGGGCACCGGGGAGCTGTTTTTT
.	.	TRBV9	16	TRBJ2-5	CASSGKTGTLGETQYF	TGTGCCAGCAGCGGAAAGACAGGCACCTTAGGGGAGACCCAGTACTTC
TRBD1	few	TRBV5-1	15	TRBJ1-2	CASSSGQESLYGYTF	TGCGCCAGCAGCTCAGGACAGGAGTCACTCTATGGCTACACCTTC
.	few	TRBV28	14	TRBJ2-5	CASSPLAGSETQYF	TGTGCCAGCAGTCCCCTGGCAGGGTCCGAGACCCAGTACTTC
.	many	TRBV4-3	17	TRBJ2-2	CASSQGIPGESWGELFF	TGCGCCAGCAGCCAAGGAATACCAGGGGAATCGTGGGGGGAGCTGTTTTTT
.	.	TRBV2	16	TRBJ1-2	CASSDNVGMGNYGYTF	TGTGCCAGCAGTGATAATGTGGGGATGGGGAACTATGGCTACACCTTC
TRBD1	.	TRBV3-1	16	TRBJ1-6	CASSQGTTGSTSPLHF	TGTGCCAGCAGCCAAGGCACGACAGGGTCAACTTCACCCCTCCACTTT